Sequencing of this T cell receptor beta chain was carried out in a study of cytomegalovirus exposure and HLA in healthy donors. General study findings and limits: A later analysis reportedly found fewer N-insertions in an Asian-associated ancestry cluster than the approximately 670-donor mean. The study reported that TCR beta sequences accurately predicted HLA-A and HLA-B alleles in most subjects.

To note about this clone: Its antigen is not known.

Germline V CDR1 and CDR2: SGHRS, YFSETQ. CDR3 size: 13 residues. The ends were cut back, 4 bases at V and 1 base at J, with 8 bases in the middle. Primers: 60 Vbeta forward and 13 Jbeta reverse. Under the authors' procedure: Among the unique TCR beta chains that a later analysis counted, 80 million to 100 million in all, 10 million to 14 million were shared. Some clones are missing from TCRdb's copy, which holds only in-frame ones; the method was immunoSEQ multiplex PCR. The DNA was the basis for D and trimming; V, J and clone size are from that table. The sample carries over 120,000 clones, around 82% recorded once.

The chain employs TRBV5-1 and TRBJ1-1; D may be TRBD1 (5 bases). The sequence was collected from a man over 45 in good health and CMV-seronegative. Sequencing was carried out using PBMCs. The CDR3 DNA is TGCGCCAGCAGCCAAACAGGGAACACTGAAGCTTTCTTT. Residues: CASSQTGNTEAFF.